These 3 T cell receptor beta chains were all obtained from the same sample, sequenced in a study of cytomegalovirus exposure and HLA in healthy donors. Assay used: immunoSEQ multiplex PCR; TCRdb lists only in-frame clones, some missing. The table shows 260,000 or so clones, with approximately 90% occurring only once. Sequenced input: PBMCs. These receptor sequences come from a woman aged 18-29 years in good health and CMV-seronegative.

The chain has TRBV27 and TRBJ1-2; 7 nucleotides line up with TRBD1. CDR1 MNHEY and CDR2 SMNVEV come from the germline V gene (reference sequence). V shed 6 bases, J shed 8 bases, and the junction held 9 bases outside the gene matches. CDR3 length equals 13 residues. The CDR3 DNA is TGTGCCAGCAGCGTGGGTTACAGGGGCGGCTACACCTTC. Its protein is CASSVGYRGGYTF.

This chain links TRBV9 with TRBJ1-2; D remains unclear. Per the germline V gene, CDR1 is SGDLS and CDR2 is YYNGEE. This CDR3 spans 11 amino acids. V was clipped by 4 bases and J by 8 bases, with 9 bases between them. The CDR3 reads CASSTTRGYTF. CDR3 nucleotides: TGTGCCAGCAGCACTACACGGGGCTACACCTTC.

V and J are TRBV6-5 and TRBJ2-7; 10 nucleotides align to TRBD1. V trimming: 1 base; J trimming: 4 bases; junction bases outside the gene matches: 7. The V gene's germline CDR1 is MNHEY and CDR2 SVGAGI. This CDR3 contains 16 residues. The CDR3 sequence: CASSYYRDRGIYEQYF. In DNA, the CDR3 is TGTGCCAGCAGTTACTACCGGGACAGGGGTATATACGAGCAGTACTTC.